These T cell receptor beta chains were read from a single sample in a study of cytomegalovirus exposure and HLA in healthy donors. Sequencing was performed with immunoSEQ multiplex PCR; in TCRdb, only in-frame clones are kept and a portion is missing. The sample yields roughly 200,000 clones, roughly 86% seen once. The sequencing sample was made of PBMCs. These receptors were obtained from a man aged 25 to 40 in good health and CMV-seropositive. The CDR3 runs from the conserved cysteine through the conserved F or W. Each record gives: V gene, J gene, D gene, CDR3 length, clone size, CDR3 protein, CDR3 DNA. D genes are given only for firm matches. Expanded clones get a size class; other rows say once, few or many, or leave the size out.

V: TRBV27
J: TRBJ2-7
D: NA
length: 15
size: NA
CDR3: CASSLRGGGRYEQYF
DNA: TGTGCCAGCAGTTTAAGGGGAGGGGGCCGTTACGAGCAGTACTTC

V: TRBV19
J: TRBJ1-1
D: NA
length: 14
size: NA
CDR3: CASSRAGLNTEAFF
DNA: TGTGCCAGTAGTAGGGCAGGCCTGAACACTGAAGCTTTCTTT

V: TRBV11-3
J: TRBJ2-1
D: NA
length: 12
size: once
CDR3: CASSLDRNEQFF
DNA: TGTGCCAGCAGCTTAGATAGGAATGAGCAGTTCTTC

V: TRBV9
J: TRBJ1-5
D: NA
length: 15
size: medium-sized
CDR3: CASSPRGAGPQPQHF
DNA: TGTGCCAGCAGCCCAAGGGGGGCAGGGCCCCAGCCCCAGCATTTT

V: TRBV2
J: TRBJ2-3
D: NA
length: 15
size: NA
CDR3: CASSDAGLDGDTQYF
DNA: TGTGCCAGCAGTGACGCGGGTCTCGACGGGGATACGCAGTATTTT

V: TRBV6-5
J: TRBJ2-1
D: NA
length: 15
size: NA
CDR3: CASCSTESSYNEQFF
DNA: TGTGCCAGCTGTTCGACAGAGAGCTCCTACAATGAGCAGTTCTTC

V: TRBV28
J: TRBJ2-1
D: TRBD2
length: 16
size: NA
CDR3: CASIAGGLQTYNEQFF
DNA: TGTGCCAGCATCGCGGGGGGGCTCCAGACCTACAATGAGCAGTTCTTC

V: TRBV4-2
J: TRBJ2-7
D: TRBD2
length: 14
size: NA
CDR3: CASRGLAGAREQYF
DNA: TGTGCCAGCAGGGGACTAGCGGGAGCCCGAGAGCAGTACTTC

V: TRBV4-3
J: TRBJ1-2
D: TRBD1
length: 16
size: NA
CDR3: CASSQVGQGANYGYTF
DNA: TGCGCCAGCAGCCAAGTCGGACAGGGAGCTAACTATGGCTACACCTTC

V: TRBV6-1
J: TRBJ2-7
D: TRBD1
length: 15
size: NA
CDR3: CASSDGQGAFYEQYF
DNA: TGTGCCAGCAGTGACGGACAGGGGGCTTTCTACGAGCAGTACTTC

V: TRBV7-8
J: TRBJ2-7
D: NA
length: 12
size: NA
CDR3: CASSGASYEQYF
DNA: TGTGCCAGCAGCGGAGCATCCTACGAGCAGTACTTC

V: TRBV7-3
J: TRBJ2-7
D: NA
length: 14
size: once
CDR3: CASSTGPVSYEQYF
DNA: TGTGCCAGCAGTACAGGACCTGTTTCCTACGAGCAGTACTTC

V: TRBV28
J: TRBJ2-3
D: TRBD2
length: 16
size: NA
CDR3: CASPSGLAGDTDTQYF
DNA: TGTGCCAGCCCTTCGGGCCTAGCGGGGGACACAGATACGCAGTATTTT

V: TRBV5-1
J: TRBJ2-2
D: NA
length: 14
size: once
CDR3: CASSLAGGPGELFF
DNA: TGCGCCAGCAGCTTGGCCGGGGGACCCGGGGAGCTGTTTTTT

V: TRBV7-6
J: TRBJ2-1
D: TRBD2
length: 14
size: NA
CDR3: CASSPTTSAIEQFF
DNA: TGTGCCAGCAGCCCCACGACTAGCGCGATTGAGCAGTTCTTC

V: TRBV30
J: TRBJ1-1
D: TRBD1
length: 15
size: NA
CDR3: CAWSVGGTGGTEAFF
DNA: TGTGCCTGGAGTGTCGGGGGGACAGGGGGGACTGAAGCTTTCTTT